The clone carrying this T cell receptor beta chain has at least ten counts. Its antigen remains unidentified. The data derive from a study of identical twins. Points from the study as a whole: Fewer insertions marked abundant cord blood beta clonotypes; young adult naive trended weakly, memory not at all. When twins shared out-of-frame alpha sequences, those sequences had excess low generation probability.

Germline V gives CDR1 SGHNT, CDR2 YYREEE (reference sequence). This CDR3 spans 15 amino acids. V lost 2 bases and J 9 bases, leaving 17 bases between the germline ends. Unique molecular identifiers were present on the cDNA, and a universal primer site came from template switching. From the 5' RACE reads, TCRdb called clonotypes with MiXCR, one entry per CDR3 protein. The table includes over 200,000 distinct CDR3 sequences, roughly a tenth detected once. What was sequenced was memory T cells sorted from blood. The receptor comes from a man in his fifties in good health. This chain joins TRBV5-4 and TRBJ2-2, with TRBD2 as a possible D gene (6 bases). CDR3 DNA: TGTGCCAGCAGCTTAGGCTCTAGCGCCCCCCGGGAGCTGTTTTTT. This gives the protein CASSLGSSAPRELFF.